This TCR beta chain appears in the sequencing data of a study of blood T cell repertoires in COVID-19. The repertoire was sequenced with immunoSEQ multiplex PCR; TCRdb's copy has only in-frame clones and lacks some. The sample includes 45,000 or so clones, roughly 88% of them seen just once. Trimming left V 3 bases short and J 4 bases short, with 10 bases between. Germline CDR1 and CDR2: MNHEY and SMNVEV (reference sequence). The CDR3 extends over 14 amino acids. V gene TRBV27 combines with J gene TRBJ1-5, with a weak D call TRBD1 (5 bases). This sequence was found in a woman of 80 years or more with acute or convalescent COVID-19. The sample taken for sequencing was peripheral blood. CDR3 amino acids: CASSFGRGNQPQHF. Here the CDR3 DNA reads TGTGCCAGCAGTTTTGGGAGGGGTAATCAGCCCCAGCATTTT.